These 6 T cell receptor beta chains came from one sample sequenced in a study of regulatory T cells in long-lasting Graves disease. Described time point: newly diagnosed GD, antithyroid drugs for less than 3 months. After RNA was extracted from PBMCs, the TCR library was made from it. Libraries of TCR beta came from iRepertoire HTBI primers plus Arm-PCR of CDR3 regions. MiXCR, applied by TCRdb to the multiplex PCR reads, yields one record per CDR3 protein. The table lists 550,000 to 700,000 distinct CDR3 sequences, about 16% of them singletons. These data were likewise used in another study, on T cells in Graves' hyperthyroidism and ophthalmopathy.

Sample: peripheral blood mononuclear cells (PBMCs), taken at new diagnosis, from a patient treated with antithyroid drugs. All receptors derive from a man aged 18-30 years with Graves disease.

This clonotype was seen ten or more times. V gene TRBV20-1 combines with J gene TRBJ1-1, with TRBD1 matching over 7 bases. V lost 3 bases, J lost 2 bases, and 3 bases stayed unmatched. Germline values: CDR1 DFQATT, CDR2 SNEGSKA (reference sequence). This CDR3 has 13 amino acids. This CDR3 reads CSARTGFNTEAFF. The CDR3 coding sequence is TGCAGTGCTAGGACAGGGTTTAACACTGAAGCTTTCTTT.

The rearrangement uses TRBV29-1 and TRBJ1-1; D call uncertain. The CDR3 has 14 amino acids. Germline CDR1 reads SQVTM; CDR2 reads ANQGSEA. V was clipped by 2 bases and J by 4 bases, with 14 bases between them. The CDR3 DNA reads TGCAGCGTTGAAACAGCCGCTCGGGGCACTGAAGCTTTCTTT. This codes for CSVETAARGTEAFF.

This clonotype showed up just a few times. The chain recombines TRBV7-9 with TRBJ2-1, with TRBD1 as a possible D gene (6 bases). Germline values: CDR1 SEHNR, CDR2 FQNEAQ (reference sequence). The V and J ends lost 4 bases and 0 bases respectively, with 10 bases between them. The CDR3 has 15 amino acids. The CDR3 protein is CASSYRVSSYNEQFF. CDR3 nucleotide sequence: TGTGCCAGCAGCTACAGGGTCAGCTCCTACAATGAGCAGTTCTTC.

This clonotype was detected ten times or more. In DNA, the CDR3 is TGTGCCAGCAGTTTCCCGTCGGCAGGAGGCGAGGATGAGCAGTTCTTC. As protein: CASSFPSAGGEDEQFF. The rearrangement links TRBV28 to TRBJ2-1; the D gene is possibly TRBD2 (5 bases). The V gene lost 3 bases and the J gene lost 8 bases, with 20 bases spanning the gap. Per the germline V gene, CDR1 is MDHEN and CDR2 is SYDVKM. CDR3 length: 16 residues.

This clonotype appeared a few times. The V call is TRBV2, the J call TRBJ1-5; D remains ambiguous. The CDR3 runs to 15 residues. Trimming removed 5 bases from V and 1 base from J, with 12 bases in between. The germline V gene has CDR1 SNHLY and CDR2 FYNNEI. The CDR3 protein is CASSLSSRSNQPQHF. The CDR3 DNA sequence: TGTGCCAGCAGTCTAAGTAGCCGGAGCAATCAGCCCCAGCATTTT.

This clonotype was seen at least ten times. V and J are TRBV12-3 or TRBV12-4 and TRBJ2-7, with D perhaps TRBD1 or TRBD2 (5 bases each). There are 16 residues in the CDR3. Trimming removed 6 bases from V and 0 bases from J, with 18 bases in between. CDR3 amino acids: CASSGARAESSYEQYF. The CDR3 coding sequence is TGTGCCAGCAGCGGGGCCCGGGCGGAGAGCTCCTACGAGCAGTACTTC.